This TCR beta chain stems from a study of identifying expanded T cells in peripheral blood. Healthy donors had no documented immune events, such as infections, while sampled. Study-wide points: Differentially abundant clones: roughly 1.2 between replicates, 15 to 17 at roughly 2 weeks, less than 25 at four. Two-week clone count variance significantly increased as total template count grew.

On this clone itself: Its antigen is currently unknown.

This CDR3 comprises 16 residues. The germline CDR1 and CDR2 sequences are MGHRA and YSYEKL. Trimming removed 3 bases from V and 8 bases from J; junction bases left unmatched: 14. Sequencing was performed with immunoSEQ multiplex PCR; in TCRdb, only in-frame clones are kept and a portion is missing. This table has about 100,000 clones, approximately 90% appearing once. The V and J genes are TRBV4-1 and TRBJ1-2; 8 bases match TRBD1. Sample: blood. The clonotype was recovered from a person aged 18 to 75 in good health. The CDR3, as DNA: TGCGCCAGCAGCCAGTCGCCGGGACAGGAGCTTACGGGCTACACCTTC. Protein sequence: CASSQSPGQELTGYTF.